This TCR beta chain was sequenced in a study of early T cells in non-severe SARS-CoV-2 infection. In the study overall: Chains from this unsorted whole-blood bulk RNA could not be paired.

In the library, individual cDNA molecules carried attached unique molecular identifiers. TCRdb reprocessed the 5' RACE reads with MiXCR, giving one entry per CDR3 protein. Seen here are just over 95,000 distinct CDR3 sequences, 11% observed once, and the top ten hold approximately 5%. Sequencing input: whole blood. This TCR derives from an adult who was a healthcare worker with PCR-confirmed SARS-CoV-2 infection or an uninfected control (not recorded which).

The CDR3 region has the DNA TGCGCCAGCAGCCAAGGGACTAGCCGGAATGTCAATGAGCAGTTCTTC. Translated: CASSQGTSRNVNEQFF. V and J are TRBV4-1 and TRBJ2-1; 8 bases align to TRBD2. There are 16 residues in the CDR3. Germline CDR1 MGHRA, CDR2 YSYEKL. V lost 1 base, J lost 6 bases, and 8 bases stayed unmatched.